The present TCR beta chain was sequenced within a study of T-cell reconstitution after alpha-beta-depleted transplantation in children. Points from the study as a whole: The origin of high day-60 TCRbeta diversity in some patients lay in surviving recipient T cells and thymic progenitors. T cells produced anew were the main source of T-cell counts and diversity one year after transplant. Expanded graft clones numbering several hundred reportedly gave rise to alpha-beta T cells about two months after transplant.

CDR3 length: 15 amino acids. Germline V CDR1 and CDR2: MNHEY, SVGEGT. V lost 5 bases to trimming and J lost 3 bases; unmatched junction nucleotides: 6. This clonotype was found a few times. Its antigen is undetermined. Unique molecular identifiers were built into the TCRbeta library. TCRdb called the PCR reads again in MiXCR, with one record for every CDR3 protein. This sample has about 250,000 distinct CDR3 sequences, with about 24% found just once. This receptor was taken from a female patient aged 2-10 years who had a stem cell transplant for congenital amegakaryocytic thrombocytopenia, so the T cells may come from the graft donor. The J gene is TRBJ2-5, the V gene TRBV6-2 or TRBV6-3, with 10 nucleotides matching TRBD1. The material sequenced was PBMCs, mostly from graft donor cells, taken 360 days after TCRalphabeta/CD19-depleted stem cell transplant. The DNA for the CDR3 is TGTGCCAGCAGTCACGCAGGGACAGGGGAAGAGACCCAGTACTTC. Encoded protein: CASSHAGTGEETQYF.